This entry lists 15 T cell receptor beta chains sequenced from one sample in a study of blood T cell repertoires in COVID-19. The data were produced by immunoSEQ multiplex PCR, yet TCRdb's version contains in-frame clones alone and is incomplete. The profile covers 350,000 to 400,000 clones, with less than 90% appearing a single time and roughly 3% taken by the ten largest. The sample was PBMCs or T cells enriched from blood (not recorded which). Source of these receptors: a woman aged 30 to 39 who had recovered from COVID-19.

This clone was counted only a few times. The chain employs TRBV5-1 and TRBJ2-3; 9 bases line up with TRBD2. CDR3 length equals 15 residues. Trimming cost V 3 bases and J 0 bases; bases outside gene matches: 2. CDR1 and CDR2 (germline): SGHRS, YFSETQ. DNA of the CDR3: TGCGCCAGCAGCTCCCTAGCGGGAAGCACAGATACGCAGTATTTT. Its protein product is CASSSLAGSTDTQYF. The full variable domain, with the rest looked up from reference TRBV5-1 and TRBJ2-3, is KAGVTQTPRYLIKTRGQQVTLSCSPISGHRSVSWYQQTPGQGLQFLFEYFSETQRNKGNFPGRFSGRQFSNSRSEMNVSTLELGDSALYLCASSSLAGSTDTQYFGPGTRLTVL.

The chain has TRBV28 and TRBJ1-2; TRBD1 matches 8 bases. V lost 5 bases to trimming and J lost 2 bases; unmatched junction nucleotides: 7. The germline V gene has CDR1 MDHEN and CDR2 SYDVKM. The CDR3 extends over 15 amino acids. Here the CDR3 DNA reads TGTGCCAGCAGTACCGGGACAGGAAGAAACTATGGCTACACCTTC. This gives the protein CASSTGTGRNYGYTF.

This rearrangement joins TRBV19 to TRBJ2-5, with D perhaps TRBD2 (6 bases). The germline V gene encodes CDR1 LNHDA and CDR2 SQIVND (reference sequence). This CDR3 is 13 amino acids long. Trimming took 3 bases from V and 4 from J, leaving 9 bases between them. CDR3 sequence reads: CASSMSGVETQYF. In DNA form, the CDR3 reads TGTGCCAGTAGTATGTCGGGAGTAGAGACCCAGTACTTC.

CDR3 sequence (DNA): TGTGCCAGTAGTATTCCACAGGGGACCAATGAGCAGTTCTTC. It specifies CASSIPQGTNEQFF. The rearrangement joins TRBV19 to TRBJ2-1; 7 bases are shared with TRBD1. The CDR3 totals 14 residues. Germline CDR1 and CDR2: LNHDA and SQIVND (reference sequence). V trimming: 3 bases; J trimming: 6 bases; junction bases outside the gene matches: 5.

This clone occurred a few times. The chain is built from TRBV6-6 and TRBJ1-2; TRBD1 matches 7 bases. Trimming removed 4 bases from V and 3 bases from J; junction bases left unmatched: 5. This CDR3 contains 14 residues. Germline-derived CDR1 and CDR2 are MNHNY and SVGAGI (reference sequence). The CDR3 loop is CASSSDQGDYGYTF. Written as DNA, the CDR3 is TGTGCCAGCAGTTCCGACCAGGGGGACTATGGCTACACCTTC.

V and J are TRBV7-6 and TRBJ2-7, with TRBD1 matching 12 bases. J gave up 6 bases and V 2 bases, and 8 bases lay outside the gene matches. CDR1 and CDR2 (germline): SGHVS, FNYEAQ. This CDR3 is 16 amino acids long. CDR3 amino acids: CASSLSPGQGAGEQYF. For the CDR3, the DNA is TGTGCCAGCAGCTTATCACCGGGACAGGGGGCCGGCGAGCAGTACTTC.

The gene calls are TRBV7-9 and TRBJ2-2; 9 bases are shared with TRBD2. Germline trimming cut 4 bases from V and 3 bases from J; bases unmatched to any gene: 3. CDR3 size: 15 residues. The germline V gene encodes CDR1 SEHNR and CDR2 FQNEAQ (reference sequence). The CDR3 nucleotides read TGTGCCAGCAGCTCAGTAGCGGGAGACACCGGGGAGCTGTTTTTT. Protein sequence: CASSSVAGDTGELFF.

The rearrangement joins TRBV7-9 to TRBJ1-2; 10 nucleotides match TRBD1. The CDR3 runs to 14 residues. Germline CDR1 and CDR2: SEHNR and FQNEAQ (reference sequence). J gave up 8 bases and V 7 bases, and 10 bases lay outside the gene matches. The CDR3 spells CASITTGGAPGYTF. The CDR3 nucleotides read TGTGCCAGCATAACGACAGGGGGCGCGCCCGGCTACACCTTC.

The V call is TRBV5-5, the J call TRBJ2-5, with 8 bases fitting TRBD2. The CDR3 runs to 15 residues. Germline loops: CDR1 SGHKS, CDR2 YYEKEE (reference sequence). With 2 bases clipped from V and 1 base from J, the junction kept 4 bases outside the gene matches. CDR3 region: CASSLILAGQETQYF. In DNA form, the CDR3 reads TGTGCCAGCAGCTTAATTCTAGCGGGCCAAGAGACCCAGTACTTC.

The chain uses TRBV4-1 and TRBJ2-7; D unresolved. CDR1 is MGHRA and CDR2 is YSYEKL in the germline V gene. V lost 4 bases and J 3 bases, leaving 10 bases between the germline ends. The CDR3 sequence is 13 residues long. The CDR3 nucleotides read TGCGCCAGCAGCCTTCAACTCGGCTACGAGCAGTACTTC. Encoded protein: CASSLQLGYEQYF.

CDR3 region: CASSPLAGGTGELFF. As DNA, the CDR3 is TGTGCCAGCAGCCCCCTAGCGGGGGGAACCGGGGAGCTGTTTTTT. The gene calls are TRBV5-6 and TRBJ2-2; 11 nucleotides line up with TRBD2. Per germline, CDR1 SGHDT and CDR2 YYEEEE. After removal of 4 bases from V and 5 bases from J, the junction contained 4 bases not matched to a gene. The CDR3 covers 15 residues.

The V gene is TRBV24-1, the J gene TRBJ1-4; 8 bases are a match to TRBD1. Germline CDR1 and CDR2: KGHDR and SFDVKD. The CDR3 spans 15 residues. V lost 4 bases, J lost 8 bases, and 8 bases stayed unmatched. Written as DNA, the CDR3 is TGTGCCACCAGTGACACAGGGGGTGAAGGGGAAAAACTGTTTTTT. Translating gives CATSDTGGEGEKLFF.

The chain uses TRBV3-1 (or the pseudogene TRBV3-2) and TRBJ1-1, with 7 positions matching TRBD1. V shed 4 bases and J 3 bases; nucleotides not matched to a gene: 5. Per germline, CDR1 LGHDT and CDR2 YNNKEL (reference sequence). The CDR3 spans 14 residues. This CDR3 is CASSPSQGHTEAFF. CDR3 bases: TGTGCCAGCAGCCCATCACAGGGGCACACTGAAGCTTTCTTT.

This clone was observed a single time. J is TRBJ2-1 and V is TRBV9; 8 positions match TRBD2. Germline assignment: CDR1 SGDLS and CDR2 YYNGEE. There are 16 residues in the CDR3. J lost 5 bases, V lost 0 bases, and 7 bases had no gene match. In nucleotides, the CDR3 is TGTGCCAGCAGCGTAGGTAATAGCGGGAATAACAATGAGCAGTTCTTC. Translation: CASSVGNSGNNNEQFF.

The V call is TRBV3-1 (or the pseudogene TRBV3-2), the J call TRBJ2-7; 10 nucleotides match TRBD1. Germline trimming cut 0 bases from V and 5 bases from J; bases unmatched to any gene: 7. Germline lookup yields CDR1 LGHDT and CDR2 YNNKEL (reference sequence). The CDR3 has 16 residues. This CDR3 is CASSQETGTGVHEQYF. CDR3 in DNA: TGTGCCAGCAGCCAAGAAACCGGGACAGGGGTACACGAGCAGTACTTC.